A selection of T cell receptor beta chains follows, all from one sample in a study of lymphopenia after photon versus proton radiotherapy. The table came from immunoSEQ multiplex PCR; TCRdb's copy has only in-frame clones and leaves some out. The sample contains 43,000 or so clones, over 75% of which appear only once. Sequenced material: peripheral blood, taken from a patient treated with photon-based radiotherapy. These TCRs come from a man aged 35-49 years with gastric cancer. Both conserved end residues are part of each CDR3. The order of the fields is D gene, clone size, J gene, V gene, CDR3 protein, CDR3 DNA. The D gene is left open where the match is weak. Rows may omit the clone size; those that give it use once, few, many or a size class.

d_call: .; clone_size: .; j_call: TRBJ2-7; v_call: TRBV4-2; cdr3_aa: CASSLIRGSYEQYF; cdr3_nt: TGTGCCAGCAGCCTGATTCGGGGGAGCTACGAGCAGTACTTC
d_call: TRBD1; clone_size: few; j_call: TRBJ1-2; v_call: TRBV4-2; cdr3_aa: CASSQGDSPHYGYTF; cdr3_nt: TGTGCCAGCAGCCAAGGGGACAGTCCTCACTATGGCTACACCTTC
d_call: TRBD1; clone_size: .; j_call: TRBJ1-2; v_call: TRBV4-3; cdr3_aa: CASSQDPGGIYGYTF; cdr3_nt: TGCGCCAGCAGCCAAGACCCAGGGGGTATCTATGGCTACACCTTC
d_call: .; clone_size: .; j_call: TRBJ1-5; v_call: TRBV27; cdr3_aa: CASSLSWSNQPQHF; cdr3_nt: TGTGCCAGCAGCCTGTCTTGGTCCAATCAGCCCCAGCATTTT
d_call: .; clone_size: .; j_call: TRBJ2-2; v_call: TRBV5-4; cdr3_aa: CASSLGRGNTGELFF; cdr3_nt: TGTGCCAGCAGCTTAGGGCGGGGTAACACCGGGGAGCTGTTTTTT
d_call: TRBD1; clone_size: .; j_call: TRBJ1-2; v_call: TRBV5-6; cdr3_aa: CASSLDGTGYLPNYGYTF; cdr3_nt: TGTGCCAGCAGCTTGGATGGGACAGGTTACCTTCCTAACTATGGCTACACCTTC
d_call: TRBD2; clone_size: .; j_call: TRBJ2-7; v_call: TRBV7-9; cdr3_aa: CASSPGLAGVIYEQYF; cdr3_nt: TGTGCCAGCAGCCCCGGACTAGCGGGGGTGATCTACGAGCAGTACTTC
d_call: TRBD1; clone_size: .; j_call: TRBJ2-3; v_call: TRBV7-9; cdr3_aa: CASSIGQGDDTQYF; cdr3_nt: TGTGCCAGCAGCATAGGACAGGGGGATGATACGCAGTATTTT
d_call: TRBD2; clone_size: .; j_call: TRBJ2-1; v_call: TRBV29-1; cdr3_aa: CSVPGTSVGFNEQFF; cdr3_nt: TGCAGCGTCCCAGGTACTAGCGTGGGGTTCAATGAGCAGTTCTTC
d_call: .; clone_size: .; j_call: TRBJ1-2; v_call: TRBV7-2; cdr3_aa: CASSLEGGNGYTF; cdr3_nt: TGTGCCAGCAGCTTAGAAGGGGGAAATGGCTACACCTTC
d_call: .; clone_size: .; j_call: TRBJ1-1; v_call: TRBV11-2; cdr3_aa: CASSFVGGRATEAFF; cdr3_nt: TGTGCCAGCAGCTTCGTCGGGGGGCGAGCCACTGAAGCTTTCTTT
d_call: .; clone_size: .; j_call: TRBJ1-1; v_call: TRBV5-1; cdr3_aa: CASSLKLGSTEAFF; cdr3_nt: TGCGCCAGCAGCTTAAAGCTTGGGTCCACTGAAGCTTTCTTT